The clone carrying this T cell receptor (beta chain) showed up just a few times. The CDR3 runs to 12 residues. Per the germline V gene, CDR1 is MNHEY and CDR2 is SVGAGI. Unmatched junction bases numbered 2, after V lost 6 bases and J lost 7 bases. The sample comes from a study of blood T cell repertoires in COVID-19. The protocol was immunoSEQ multiplex PCR, while the TCRdb copy is restricted to in-frame clones and leaves out a portion. The data hold about 130,000 clones, with around 80% observed a single time. This TCR came from a man in his sixties who had recovered from COVID-19. V and J are TRBV6-5 and TRBJ2-2, with 7 bases fitting TRBD2. The sequenced sample was peripheral blood. CDR3 sequence reads: CASRPGGGELFF. The CDR3 region has the DNA TGTGCCAGCAGGCCGGGGGGCGGGGAGCTGTTTTTT.